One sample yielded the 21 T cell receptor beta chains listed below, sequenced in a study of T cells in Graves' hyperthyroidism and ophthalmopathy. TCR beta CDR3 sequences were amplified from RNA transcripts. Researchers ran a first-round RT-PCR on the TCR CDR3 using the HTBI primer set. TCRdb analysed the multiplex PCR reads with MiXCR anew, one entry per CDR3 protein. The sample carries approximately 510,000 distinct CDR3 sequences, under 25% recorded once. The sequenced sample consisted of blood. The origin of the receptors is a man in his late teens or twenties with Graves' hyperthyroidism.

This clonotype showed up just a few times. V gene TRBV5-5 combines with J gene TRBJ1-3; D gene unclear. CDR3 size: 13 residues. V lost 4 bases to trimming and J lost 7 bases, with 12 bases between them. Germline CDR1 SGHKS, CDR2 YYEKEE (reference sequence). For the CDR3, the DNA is TGTGCCAGCAGCCCACCGACGGTTAACACCATATATTTT. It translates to CASSPPTVNTIYF.

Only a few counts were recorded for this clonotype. The CDR3 loop is CASLLDSGSGETQYF. CDR3 nucleotide sequence: TGTGCCAGCCTCCTGGATAGCGGGAGTGGGGAGACCCAGTACTTC. The genes are TRBV6-1 and TRBJ2-5; 9 nucleotides agree with TRBD2. The ends lost 8 bases at V and 5 bases at J; junction bases unmatched: 12. The length of the CDR3 is 15 residues. CDR1 is MNHNS and CDR2 is SASEGT in the germline V gene.

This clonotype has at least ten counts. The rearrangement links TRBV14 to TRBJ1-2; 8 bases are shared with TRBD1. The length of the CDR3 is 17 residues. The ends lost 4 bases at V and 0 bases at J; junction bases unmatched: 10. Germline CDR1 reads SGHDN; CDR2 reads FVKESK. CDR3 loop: CASSPDRGQKSNYGYTF. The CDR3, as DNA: TGTGCCAGCAGCCCCGACAGGGGACAGAAGTCTAACTATGGCTACACCTTC. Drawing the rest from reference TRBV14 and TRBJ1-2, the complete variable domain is EAGVTQFPSHSVIEKGQTVTLRCDPISGHDNLYWYRRVMGKEIKFLLHFVKESKQDESGMPNNRFLAERTGGTYSTLKVQPAELEDSGVYFCASSPDRGQKSNYGYTFGSGTRLTVV.

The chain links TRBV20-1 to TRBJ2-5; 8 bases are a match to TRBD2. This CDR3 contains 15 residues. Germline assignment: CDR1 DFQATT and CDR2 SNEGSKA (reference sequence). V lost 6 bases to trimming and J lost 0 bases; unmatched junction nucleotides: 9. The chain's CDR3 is CSAHHSGNYQETQYF. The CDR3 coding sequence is TGCAGTGCACATCATAGCGGGAACTACCAAGAGACCCAGTACTTC.

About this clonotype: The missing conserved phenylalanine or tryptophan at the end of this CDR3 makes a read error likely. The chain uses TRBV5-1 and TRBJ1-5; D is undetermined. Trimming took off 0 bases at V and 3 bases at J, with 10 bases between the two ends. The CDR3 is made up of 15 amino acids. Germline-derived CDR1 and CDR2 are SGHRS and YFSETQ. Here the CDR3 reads CASSLAGQVNQPQHV. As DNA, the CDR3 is TGCGCCAGCAGCTTGGCCGGTCAGGTCAATCAGCCCCAGCATGTT.

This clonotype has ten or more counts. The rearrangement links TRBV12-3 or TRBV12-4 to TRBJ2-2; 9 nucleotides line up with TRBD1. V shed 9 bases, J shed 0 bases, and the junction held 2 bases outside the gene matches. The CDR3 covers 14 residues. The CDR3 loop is CASHRGPNTGELFF. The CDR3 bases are TGTGCCAGTCACAGGGGGCCGAACACCGGGGAGCTGTTTTTT.

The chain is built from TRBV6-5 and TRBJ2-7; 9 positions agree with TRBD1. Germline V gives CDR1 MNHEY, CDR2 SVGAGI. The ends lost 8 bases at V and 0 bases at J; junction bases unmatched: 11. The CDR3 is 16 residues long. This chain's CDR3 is CASVGQGTESSYEQYF. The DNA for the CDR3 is TGTGCCAGCGTTGGACAGGGGACCGAAAGCTCCTACGAGCAGTACTTC.

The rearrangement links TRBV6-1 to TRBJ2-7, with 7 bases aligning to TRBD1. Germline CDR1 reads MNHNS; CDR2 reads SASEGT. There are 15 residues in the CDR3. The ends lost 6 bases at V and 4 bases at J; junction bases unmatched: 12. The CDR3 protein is CASSNRGAGWYEQYF. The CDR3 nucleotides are TGTGCCAGCAGCAACAGGGGAGCCGGTTGGTACGAGCAGTACTTC.

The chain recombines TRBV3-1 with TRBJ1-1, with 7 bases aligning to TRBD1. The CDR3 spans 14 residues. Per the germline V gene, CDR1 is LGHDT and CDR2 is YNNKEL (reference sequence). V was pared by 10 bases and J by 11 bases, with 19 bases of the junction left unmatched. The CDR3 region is CAIGAGGEPGTAFF. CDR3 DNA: TGTGCCATCGGGGCAGGGGGTGAGCCGGGGACCGCTTTCTTT.

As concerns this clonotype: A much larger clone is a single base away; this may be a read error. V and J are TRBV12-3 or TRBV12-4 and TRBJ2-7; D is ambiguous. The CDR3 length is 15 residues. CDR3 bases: TGTGCCAGCAGTTTACGGGCAGGCCCCTCCTACGAGCAGCACTTC. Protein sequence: CASSLRAGPSYEQHF.

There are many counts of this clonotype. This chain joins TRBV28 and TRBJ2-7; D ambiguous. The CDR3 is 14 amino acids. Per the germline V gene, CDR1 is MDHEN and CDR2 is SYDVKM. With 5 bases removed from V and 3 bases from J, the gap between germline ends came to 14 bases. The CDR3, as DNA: TGTGCCAGCAGTCTCGCTTACCGGGTCTACGAGCAGTACTTC. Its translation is CASSLAYRVYEQYF.

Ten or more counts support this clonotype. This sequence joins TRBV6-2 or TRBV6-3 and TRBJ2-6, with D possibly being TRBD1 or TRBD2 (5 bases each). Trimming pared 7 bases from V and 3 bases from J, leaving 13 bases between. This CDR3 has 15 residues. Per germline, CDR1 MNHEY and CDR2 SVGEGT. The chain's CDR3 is CASTWMGDGANVLTF. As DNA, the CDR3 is TGTGCCAGCACCTGGATGGGGGATGGGGCCAACGTCCTGACTTTC.

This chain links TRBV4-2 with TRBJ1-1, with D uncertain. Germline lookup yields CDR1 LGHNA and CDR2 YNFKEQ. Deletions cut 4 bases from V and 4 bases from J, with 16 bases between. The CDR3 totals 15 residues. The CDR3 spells CASSPRSGLATEAFF. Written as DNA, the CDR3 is TGTGCCAGCAGCCCCCGGTCTGGGCTGGCCACTGAAGCTTTCTTT.

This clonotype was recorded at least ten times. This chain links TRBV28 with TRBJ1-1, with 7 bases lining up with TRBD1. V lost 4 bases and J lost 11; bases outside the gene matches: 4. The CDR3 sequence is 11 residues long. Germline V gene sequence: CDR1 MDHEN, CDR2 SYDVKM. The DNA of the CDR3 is TGTGCCAGCAGTTCCACAGGGGACGCTTTCTTT. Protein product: CASSSTGDAFF. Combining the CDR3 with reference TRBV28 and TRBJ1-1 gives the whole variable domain DVKVTQSSRYLVKRTGEKVFLECVQDMDHENMFWYRQDPGLGLRLIYFSYDVKMKEKGDIPEGYSVSREKKERFSLILESASTNQTSMYLCASSSTGDAFFGQGTRLTVV.

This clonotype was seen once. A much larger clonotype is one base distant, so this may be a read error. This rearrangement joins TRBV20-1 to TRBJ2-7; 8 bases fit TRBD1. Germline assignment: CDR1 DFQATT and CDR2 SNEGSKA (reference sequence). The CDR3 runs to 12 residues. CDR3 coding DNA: TGCAGCACCCGGGACAGGTCCCACGAGCAGTACTTC. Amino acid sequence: CSTRDRSHEQYF.

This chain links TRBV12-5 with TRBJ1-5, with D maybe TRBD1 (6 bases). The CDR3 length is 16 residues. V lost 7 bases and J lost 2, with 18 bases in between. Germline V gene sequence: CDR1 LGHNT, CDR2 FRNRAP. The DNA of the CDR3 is TGTGCTAGTGTCCTCGCCGGGGGCGGAGGCAATCAGCCCCAGCATTTT. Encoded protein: CASVLAGGGGNQPQHF.

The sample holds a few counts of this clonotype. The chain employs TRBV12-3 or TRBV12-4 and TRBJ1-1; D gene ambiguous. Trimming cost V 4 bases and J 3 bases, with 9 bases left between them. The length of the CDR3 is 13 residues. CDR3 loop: CASSSGVDTEAFF. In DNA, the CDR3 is TGTGCCAGCAGTTCCGGGGTCGACACTGAAGCTTTCTTT.

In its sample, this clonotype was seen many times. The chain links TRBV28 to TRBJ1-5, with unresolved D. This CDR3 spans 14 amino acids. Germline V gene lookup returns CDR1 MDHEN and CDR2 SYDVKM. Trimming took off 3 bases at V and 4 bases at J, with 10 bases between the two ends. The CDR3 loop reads CASSFRETNQPQHF. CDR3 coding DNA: TGTGCCAGCAGTTTCAGAGAGACTAATCAGCCCCAGCATTTT. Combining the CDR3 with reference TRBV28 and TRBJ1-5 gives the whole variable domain DVKVTQSSRYLVKRTGEKVFLECVQDMDHENMFWYRQDPGLGLRLIYFSYDVKMKEKGDIPEGYSVSREKKERFSLILESASTNQTSMYLCASSFRETNQPQHFGDGTRLSIL.

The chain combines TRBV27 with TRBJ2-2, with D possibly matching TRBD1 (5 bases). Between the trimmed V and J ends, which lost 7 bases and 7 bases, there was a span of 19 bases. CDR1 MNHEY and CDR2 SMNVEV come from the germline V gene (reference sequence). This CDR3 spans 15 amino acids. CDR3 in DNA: TGTGCCAGCAATAGCTACAGGACGGTGGACGGGGAGCTGTTTTTT. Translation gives CASNSYRTVDGELFF.

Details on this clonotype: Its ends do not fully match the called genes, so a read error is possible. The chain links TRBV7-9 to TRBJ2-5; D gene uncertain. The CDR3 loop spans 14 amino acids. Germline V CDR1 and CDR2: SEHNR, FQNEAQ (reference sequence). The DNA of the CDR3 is TGTGCCAGCAGCTTAGGCACGGTACAAGAGACCCAGGACTTC. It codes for CASSLGTVQETQDF.

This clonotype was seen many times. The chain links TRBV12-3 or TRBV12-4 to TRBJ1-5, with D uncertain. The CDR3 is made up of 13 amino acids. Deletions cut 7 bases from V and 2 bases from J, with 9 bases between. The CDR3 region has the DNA TGTGCCAGCACTACGGATGGCAATCAGCCCCAGCATTTT. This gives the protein CASTTDGNQPQHF.